This TCR beta chain was identified in a study of a mutant IDH1 vaccine in newly diagnosed glioma. Looking at the study overall: Initiation of the vaccine course occurred 4-6 weeks after radiotherapy alone, or alongside temozolomide cycles. Visits designated V12 and V13 were conducted at weeks 35 and 47, respectively.

Time point indicated: week 35, safety follow-up. The study gave 300 ug of mutant IDH1 20-mer peptide per vaccine dose, with topical imiquimod. Patients in the study were vaccinated eight times, receiving shots in weeks 1, 3, 5, 7, 11, 15, 19 and 23. Astrocytomas found in donors were new, WHO grade 3 or 4, IDH1-mutant and ATRX-lost. This clone was recorded a few times. Its antigen is not known. The germline V gene has CDR1 SGHTA and CDR2 FQGNSA. This CDR3 region has 13 residues. The germline V and J ends were trimmed by 1 base and 7 bases, with 10 bases remaining between them. Profiled with immunoSEQ multiplex PCR; TCRdb holds only in-frame clones, not every one. Among around 69,000 clones, around nine tenths were seen once, and the ten largest hold roughly 2%.

This TCR was recovered from a man aged 25 to 45 with glioma. The chain couples TRBV7-2 to TRBJ1-1; a possible D gene is TRBD1 (5 bases). The sample in question was PBMCs, obtained from a glioma patient whose treatment included an IDH1 peptide vaccine. CDR3 nucleotides: TGTGCCAGCAGCTTAGGTGGGGCAGTTGAAGCTTTCTTT. This encodes CASSLGGAVEAFF.